This T cell receptor (beta chain) was identified in a study of tumor-infiltrating lymphocytes in primary liver carcinoma. For the study at large: Aged between 30 and 69 years, the patients were men and women.

In addition to blood RNA drawn from unsorted whole blood, germline DNA was extracted. Researchers generated TCR beta cDNA from about 530 ng of total RNA, relying on a constant-region primer. Slightly modified ARM-PCR with three nested multiplex PCR rounds yielded TCR beta libraries. The first two PCR rounds used TRBV1-TRBV30 forward primers with a C-beta reverse primer, about 10 cycles each. TCRdb used MiXCR to reprocess the multiplex PCR reads, holding one entry per CDR3 protein. Here the sample spans about 180,000 distinct CDR3 sequences, roughly 60% being singletons. V lost 8 bases, J lost 8 bases, and 9 bases lay in between. There are 9 residues in the CDR3. The germline V gene has CDR1 SQVTM and CDR2 ANQGSEA. For this clonotype: No antigen is known for it. A much larger clone lies one base from this, so it may be a read error.

Study findings and constraints: Because of bulk unsorted sampling, CD4+ and CD8+ repertoires were not subjected to comparison. The difference in top-250-clone fraction between tumors and blood was significant, favoring tumors (p = 0.039).

This sequence originates from a man in his forties or fifties with primary liver carcinoma and hepatitis B virus infection. Sequences were obtained from peripheral blood. The chain joins TRBV29-1 to TRBJ1-2; D gene ambiguous. The CDR3 here is CSRAGGYTF. The CDR3, as DNA: TGCAGCCGCGCGGGGGGCTACACCTTC.